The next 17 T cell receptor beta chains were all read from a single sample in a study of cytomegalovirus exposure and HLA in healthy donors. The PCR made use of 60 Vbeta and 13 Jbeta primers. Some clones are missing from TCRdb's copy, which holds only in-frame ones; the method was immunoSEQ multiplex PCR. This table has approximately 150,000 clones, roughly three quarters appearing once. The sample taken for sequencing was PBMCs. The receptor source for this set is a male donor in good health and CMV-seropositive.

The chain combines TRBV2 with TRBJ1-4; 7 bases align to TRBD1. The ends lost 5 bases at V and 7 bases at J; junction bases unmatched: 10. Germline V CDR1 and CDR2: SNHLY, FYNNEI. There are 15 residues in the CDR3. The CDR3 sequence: CASSTEKTGVEKLFF. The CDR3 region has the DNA TGTGCCAGCAGTACAGAAAAAACAGGGGTTGAAAAACTGTTTTTT.

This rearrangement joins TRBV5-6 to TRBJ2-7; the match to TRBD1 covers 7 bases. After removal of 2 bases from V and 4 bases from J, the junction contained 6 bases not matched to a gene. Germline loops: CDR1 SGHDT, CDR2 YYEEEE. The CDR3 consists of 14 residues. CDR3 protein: CASSLDRARYEQYF. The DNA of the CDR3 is TGTGCCAGCAGCTTAGACAGGGCCCGATACGAGCAGTACTTC.

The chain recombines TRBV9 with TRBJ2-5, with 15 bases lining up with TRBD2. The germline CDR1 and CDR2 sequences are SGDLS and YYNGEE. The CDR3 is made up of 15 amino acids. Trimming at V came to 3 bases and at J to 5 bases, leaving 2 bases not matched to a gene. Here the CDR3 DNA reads TGTGCCAGCAGCGCAGGACTAGCGGGGGGGGAGACCCAGTACTTC. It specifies CASSAGLAGGETQYF.

The CDR3 DNA sequence: TGTGCCTGGACCCCGAGGACAGGGTACAATGAGCAGTTCTTC. This sequence encodes CAWTPRTGYNEQFF. The chain has TRBV30 and TRBJ2-1; 8 bases line up with TRBD1. V was pared by 4 bases and J by 4 bases, with 6 bases of the junction left unmatched. This CDR3 spans 14 amino acids. Germline CDR1 and CDR2: GTSNPN and SVGIG (reference sequence).

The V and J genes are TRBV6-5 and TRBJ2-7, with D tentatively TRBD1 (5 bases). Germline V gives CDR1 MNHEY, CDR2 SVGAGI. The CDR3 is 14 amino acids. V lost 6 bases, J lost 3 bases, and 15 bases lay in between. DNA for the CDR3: TGTGCCAGCAGAGTAGGGGAATATTTCTACGAGCAGTACTTC. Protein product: CASRVGEYFYEQYF.

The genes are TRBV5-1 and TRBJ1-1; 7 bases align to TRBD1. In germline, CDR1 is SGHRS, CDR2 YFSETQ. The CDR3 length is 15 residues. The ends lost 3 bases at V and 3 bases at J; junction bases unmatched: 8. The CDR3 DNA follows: TGCGCCAGCAGCTCCGGACAGGCCGCGGACACTGAAGCTTTCTTT. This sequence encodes CASSSGQAADTEAFF.

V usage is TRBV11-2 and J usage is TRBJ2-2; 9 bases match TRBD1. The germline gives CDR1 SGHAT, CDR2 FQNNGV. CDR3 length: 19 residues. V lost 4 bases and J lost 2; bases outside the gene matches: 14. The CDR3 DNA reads TGTGCCAGCAGCTCAATTATCGACAGGGGGGGCCTTAACACCGGGGAGCTGTTTTTT. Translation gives CASSSIIDRGGLNTGELFF.

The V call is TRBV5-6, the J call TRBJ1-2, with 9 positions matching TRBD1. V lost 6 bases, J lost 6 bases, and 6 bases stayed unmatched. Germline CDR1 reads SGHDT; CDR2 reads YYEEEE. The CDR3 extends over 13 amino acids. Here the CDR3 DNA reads TGTGCCAGCACCCGGGACAGGGCTAATGGCTACACCTTC. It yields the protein CASTRDRANGYTF.

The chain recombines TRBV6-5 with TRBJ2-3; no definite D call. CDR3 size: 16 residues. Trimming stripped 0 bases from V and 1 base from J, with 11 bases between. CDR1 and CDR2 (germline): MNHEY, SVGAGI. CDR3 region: CASSYSGYGGTDTQYF. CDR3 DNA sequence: TGTGCCAGCAGTTACTCTGGGTATGGAGGCACAGATACGCAGTATTTT.

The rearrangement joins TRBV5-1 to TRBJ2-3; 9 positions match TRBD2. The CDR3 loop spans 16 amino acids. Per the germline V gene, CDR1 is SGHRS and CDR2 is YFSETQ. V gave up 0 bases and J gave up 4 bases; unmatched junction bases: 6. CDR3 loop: CASSLGSGGLADTQYF. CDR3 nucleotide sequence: TGCGCCAGCAGCTTGGGGAGCGGGGGGCTGGCAGATACGCAGTATTTT.

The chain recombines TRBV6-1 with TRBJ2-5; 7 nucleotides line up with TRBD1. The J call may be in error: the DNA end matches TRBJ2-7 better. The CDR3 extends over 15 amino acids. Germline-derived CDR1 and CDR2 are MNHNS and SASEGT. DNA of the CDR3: TGTGCCAGCATGGGTACAGGACAGGACCCCTACGAGCAGTACTTC. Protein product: CASMGTGQDPYEQYF.

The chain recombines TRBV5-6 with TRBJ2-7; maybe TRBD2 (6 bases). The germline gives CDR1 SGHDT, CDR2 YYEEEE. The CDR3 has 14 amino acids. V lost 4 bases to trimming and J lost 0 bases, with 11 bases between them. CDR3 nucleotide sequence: TGTGCCAGCAGCCTGGGACTCAGCTCCTACGAGCAGTACTTC. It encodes CASSLGLSSYEQYF.

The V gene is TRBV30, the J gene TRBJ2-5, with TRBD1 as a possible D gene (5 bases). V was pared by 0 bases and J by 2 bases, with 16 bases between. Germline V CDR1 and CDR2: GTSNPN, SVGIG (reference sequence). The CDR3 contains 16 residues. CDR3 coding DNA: TGTGCCTGGAGTGTAGGGGCAATTTCTCCACAAGAGACCCAGTACTTC. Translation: CAWSVGAISPQETQYF. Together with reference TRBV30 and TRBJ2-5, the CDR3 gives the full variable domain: SQTIHQWPATLVQPVGSPLSLECTVEGTSNPNLYWYRQAAGRGLQLLFYSVGIGQISSEVPQNLSASRPQDRQFILSSKKLLLSDSGFYLCAWSVGAISPQETQYFGPGTRLLVL.

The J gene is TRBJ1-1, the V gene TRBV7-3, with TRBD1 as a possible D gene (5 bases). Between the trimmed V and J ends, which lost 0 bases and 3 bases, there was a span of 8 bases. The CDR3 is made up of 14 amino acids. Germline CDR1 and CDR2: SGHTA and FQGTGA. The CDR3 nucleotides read TGTGCCAGCAGCTTAACGGGGGGTGACACTGAAGCTTTCTTT. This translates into CASSLTGGDTEAFF.

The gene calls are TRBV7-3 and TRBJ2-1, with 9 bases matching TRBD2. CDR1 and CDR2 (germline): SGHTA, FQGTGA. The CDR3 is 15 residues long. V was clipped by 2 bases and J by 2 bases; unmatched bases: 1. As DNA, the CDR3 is TGTGCCAGCAGCTTAGTAGCGGGGGCCTACAATGAGCAGTTCTTC. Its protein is CASSLVAGAYNEQFF.

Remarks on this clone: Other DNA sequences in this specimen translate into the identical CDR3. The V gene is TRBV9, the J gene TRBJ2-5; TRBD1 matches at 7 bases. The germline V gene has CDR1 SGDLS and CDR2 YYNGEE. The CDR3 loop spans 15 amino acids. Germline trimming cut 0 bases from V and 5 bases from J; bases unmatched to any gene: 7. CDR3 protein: CASSVGTGAEETQYF. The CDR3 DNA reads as TGTGCCAGCAGCGTAGGTACAGGGGCCGAGGAGACCCAGTACTTC.

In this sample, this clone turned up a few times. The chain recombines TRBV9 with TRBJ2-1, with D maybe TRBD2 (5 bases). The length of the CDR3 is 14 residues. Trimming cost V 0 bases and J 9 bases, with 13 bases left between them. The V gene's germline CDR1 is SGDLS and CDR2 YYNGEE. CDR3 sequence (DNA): TGTGCCAGCAGCGTAGTGCCCCTACGGGGTGAGCAGTTCTTC. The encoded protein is CASSVVPLRGEQFF. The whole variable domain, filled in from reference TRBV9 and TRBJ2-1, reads DSGVTQTPKHLITATGQRVTLRCSPRSGDLSVYWYQQSLDQGLQFLIQYYNGEERAKGNILERFSAQQFPDLHSELNLSSLELGDSALYFCASSVVPLRGEQFFGPGTRLTVL.